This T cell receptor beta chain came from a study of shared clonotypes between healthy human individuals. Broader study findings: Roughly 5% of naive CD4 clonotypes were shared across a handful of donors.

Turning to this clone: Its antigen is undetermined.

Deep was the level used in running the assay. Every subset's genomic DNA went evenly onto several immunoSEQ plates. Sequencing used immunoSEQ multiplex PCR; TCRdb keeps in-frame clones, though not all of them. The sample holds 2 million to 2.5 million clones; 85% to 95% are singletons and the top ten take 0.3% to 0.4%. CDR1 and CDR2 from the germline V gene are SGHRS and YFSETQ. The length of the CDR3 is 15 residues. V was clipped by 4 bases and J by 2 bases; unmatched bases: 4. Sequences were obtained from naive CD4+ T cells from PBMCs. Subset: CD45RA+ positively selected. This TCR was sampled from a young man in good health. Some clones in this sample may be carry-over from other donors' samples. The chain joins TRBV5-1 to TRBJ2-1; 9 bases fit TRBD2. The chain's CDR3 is CASSGRTSAYNEQFF. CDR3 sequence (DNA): TGCGCCAGCAGCGGAAGGACTAGCGCCTACAATGAGCAGTTCTTC.